One sample yielded the 5 T cell receptor beta chains listed below, sequenced in a study of cytomegalovirus exposure and HLA in healthy donors. PCR employed 60 Vbeta and 13 Jbeta primers. Here immunoSEQ multiplex PCR was the method, and the copy in TCRdb shows in-frame clones only, minus some. Of roughly 290,000 clones in the sample, 80% to 90% are singletons; the top ten hold approximately 2.4%. Source material: PBMCs. The receptor set was obtained from a woman between 18 and 29 years old in good health and CMV-seronegative.

This sequence joins TRBV6-1 and TRBJ1-1, with a tentative D call TRBD1 (5 bases). Trimming cost V 5 bases and J 8 bases, with 9 bases left between them. Germline V gives CDR1 MNHNS, CDR2 SASEGT. The CDR3 extends over 11 amino acids. CDR3 nucleotide sequence: TGTGCCAGCAGTTCAGGGAGGGAAGCTTTCTTT. It yields the protein CASSSGREAFF.

The chain couples TRBV5-4 to TRBJ1-6; 7 bases agree with TRBD1. With 1 base clipped from V and 5 bases from J, the junction kept 3 bases outside the gene matches. The CDR3 totals 15 residues. Germline CDR1 SGHNT, CDR2 YYREEE (reference sequence). CDR3 sequence reads: CASSLRTGNNSPLHF. The CDR3 bases are TGTGCCAGCAGCTTGAGGACAGGAAATAATTCACCCCTCCACTTT. Full variable domain (rest looked up from reference TRBV5-4 and TRBJ1-6): ETGVTQSPTHLIKTRGQQVTLRCSSQSGHNTVSWYQQALGQGPQFIFQYYREEENGRGNFPPRFSGLQFPNYSSELNVNALELDDSALYLCASSLRTGNNSPLHFGNGTRLTVT.

The CDR3 DNA reads TGTGCTAGTGGCCCCCCGGGAGGATTCTACTATGGCTACACCTTC. It translates to CASGPPGGFYYGYTF. The rearrangement joins TRBV12-5 to TRBJ1-2, with D unresolved. The CDR3 consists of 15 residues. Trimming removed 6 bases at V and 3 bases at J, with 17 bases between. Germline lookup yields CDR1 LGHNT and CDR2 FRNRAP.

The chain combines TRBV5-1 with TRBJ2-4; TRBD1 is a possible D gene (6 bases). This CDR3 is 14 amino acids long. The germline V and J ends were trimmed by 0 bases and 5 bases, with 9 bases remaining between them. Germline assignment: CDR1 SGHRS and CDR2 YFSETQ. CDR3 in amino acids: CASSLGDKQNIQYF. The DNA for the CDR3 is TGCGCCAGCAGCTTGGGGGACAAACAAAACATTCAGTACTTC.

CDR3: CATSRDPLRDTGWTQYF. The CDR3 coding sequence is TGTGCCACCAGCAGAGATCCCCTTCGGGACACCGGGTGGACCCAGTACTTC. V is TRBV15 and J is TRBJ2-5; possible D gene TRBD1, 6 bases. The V end lost 0 bases, the J end lost 7 bases, and 21 bases lay between the germline ends. The V gene's germline CDR1 is LNHNV and CDR2 YYDKDF (reference sequence). This CDR3 contains 17 residues. The variable domain in full, with the rest retrieved from reference TRBV15 and TRBJ2-5, is DAMVIQNPRYQVTQFGKPVTLSCSQTLNHNVMYWYQQKSSQAPKLLFHYYDKDFNNEADTPDNFQSRRPNTSFCFLDIRSPGLGDTAMYLCATSRDPLRDTGWTQYFGPGTRLLVL.